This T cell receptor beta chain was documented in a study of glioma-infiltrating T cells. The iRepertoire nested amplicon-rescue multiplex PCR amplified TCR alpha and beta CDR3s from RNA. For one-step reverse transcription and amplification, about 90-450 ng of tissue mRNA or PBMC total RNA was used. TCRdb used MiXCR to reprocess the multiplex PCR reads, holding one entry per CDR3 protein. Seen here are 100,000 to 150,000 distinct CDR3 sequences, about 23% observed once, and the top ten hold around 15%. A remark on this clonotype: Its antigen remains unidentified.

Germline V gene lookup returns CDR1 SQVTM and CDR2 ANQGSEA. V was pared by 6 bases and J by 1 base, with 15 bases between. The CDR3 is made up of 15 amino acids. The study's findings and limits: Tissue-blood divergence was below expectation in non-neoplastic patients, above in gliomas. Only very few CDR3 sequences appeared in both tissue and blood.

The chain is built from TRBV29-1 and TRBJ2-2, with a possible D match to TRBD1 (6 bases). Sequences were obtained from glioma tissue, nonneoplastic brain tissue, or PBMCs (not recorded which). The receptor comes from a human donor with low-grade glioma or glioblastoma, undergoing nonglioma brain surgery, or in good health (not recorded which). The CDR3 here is CSVELTDRNTGELFF. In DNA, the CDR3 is TGCAGCGTAGAGTTAACGGACAGGAACACCGGGGAGCTGTTTTTT.